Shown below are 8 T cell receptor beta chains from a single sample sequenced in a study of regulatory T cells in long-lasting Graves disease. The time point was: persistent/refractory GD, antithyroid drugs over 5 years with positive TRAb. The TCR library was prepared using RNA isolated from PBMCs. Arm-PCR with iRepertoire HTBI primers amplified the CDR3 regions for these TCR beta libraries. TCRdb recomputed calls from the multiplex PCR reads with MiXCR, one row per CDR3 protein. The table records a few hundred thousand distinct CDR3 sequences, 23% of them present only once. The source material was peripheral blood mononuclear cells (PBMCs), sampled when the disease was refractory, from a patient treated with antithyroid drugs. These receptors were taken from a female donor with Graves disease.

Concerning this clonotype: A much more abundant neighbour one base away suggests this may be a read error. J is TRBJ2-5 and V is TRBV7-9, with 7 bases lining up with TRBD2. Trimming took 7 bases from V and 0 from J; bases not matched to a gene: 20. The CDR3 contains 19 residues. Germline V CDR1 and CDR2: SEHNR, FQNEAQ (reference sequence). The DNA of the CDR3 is TGTGCCAGCACGCCGATGGCTAGCGGTCTCCCCCAGTACCAAGAGACCCAGTACTTC. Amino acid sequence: CASTPMASGLPQYQETQYF. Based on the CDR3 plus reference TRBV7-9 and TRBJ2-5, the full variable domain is DTGVSQNPRHKITKRGQNVTFRCDPISEHNRLYWYRQTLGQGPEFLTYFQNEAQLEKSRLLSDRFSAERPKGSFSTLEIQRTEQGDSAMYLCASTPMASGLPQYQETQYFGPGTRLLVL.

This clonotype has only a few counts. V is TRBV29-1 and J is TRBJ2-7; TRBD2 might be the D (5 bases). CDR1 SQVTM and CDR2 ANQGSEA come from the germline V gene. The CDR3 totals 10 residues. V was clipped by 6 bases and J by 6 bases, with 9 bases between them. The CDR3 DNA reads TGCAGCGTCCTAGCTGGCGAGCAGTACTTC. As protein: CSVLAGEQYF.

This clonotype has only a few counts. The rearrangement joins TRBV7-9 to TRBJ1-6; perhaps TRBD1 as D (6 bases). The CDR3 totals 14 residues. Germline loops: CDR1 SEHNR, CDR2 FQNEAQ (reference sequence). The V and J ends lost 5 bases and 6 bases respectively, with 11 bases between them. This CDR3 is CASSPQGTNSPLHF. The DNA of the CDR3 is TGTGCCAGCAGCCCACAGGGTACTAATTCACCCCTCCACTTT.

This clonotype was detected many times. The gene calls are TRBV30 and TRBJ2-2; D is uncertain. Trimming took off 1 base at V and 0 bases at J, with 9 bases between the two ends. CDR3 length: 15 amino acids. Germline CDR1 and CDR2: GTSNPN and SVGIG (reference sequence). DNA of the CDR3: TGTGCCTGGAGTGCGCTGATACCGAACACCGGGGAGCTGTTTTTT. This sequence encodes CAWSALIPNTGELFF.

CDR3 protein: CASSQNQGHMDTGELFF. DNA of the CDR3: TGCGCCAGCAGCCAGAACCAGGGCCACATGGACACCGGGGAGCTGTTTTTT. The rearrangement joins TRBV4-3 to TRBJ2-2; D may be TRBD1 (5 bases). Trimming cost V 3 bases and J 3 bases, with 17 bases left between them. The V gene's germline CDR1 is LGHNA and CDR2 YSLEER. The CDR3 spans 17 residues.

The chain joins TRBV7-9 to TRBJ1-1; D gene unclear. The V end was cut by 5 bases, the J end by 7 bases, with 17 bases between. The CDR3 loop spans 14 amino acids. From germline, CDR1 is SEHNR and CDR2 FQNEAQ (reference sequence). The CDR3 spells CASSPVVGGGEAFF. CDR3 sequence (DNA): TGTGCCAGCAGCCCCGTAGTGGGCGGTGGTGAAGCTTTCTTT.

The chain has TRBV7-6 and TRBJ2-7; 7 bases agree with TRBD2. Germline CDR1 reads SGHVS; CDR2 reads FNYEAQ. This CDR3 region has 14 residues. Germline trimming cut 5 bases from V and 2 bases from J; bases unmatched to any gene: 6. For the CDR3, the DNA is TGTGCCAGCAGCCCCACTAGCGTGACCTACGAGCAGTACTTC. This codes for CASSPTSVTYEQYF.

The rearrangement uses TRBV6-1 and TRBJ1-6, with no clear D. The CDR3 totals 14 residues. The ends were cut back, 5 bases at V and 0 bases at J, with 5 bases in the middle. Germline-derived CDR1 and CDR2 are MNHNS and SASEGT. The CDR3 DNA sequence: TGTGCCAGCAGTCCTCCCTCCTATAATTCACCCCTCCACTTT. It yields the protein CASSPPSYNSPLHF.